These 30 T cell receptor beta chains were all obtained from the same sample, sequenced in a study of control samples from healthy donors and cancer patients. The table came from immunoSEQ multiplex PCR; TCRdb's copy has only in-frame clones and leaves some out. The table shows over 150,000 clones, with 91% occurring only once. Sequencing was done on a sample of blood. The origin of the receptors is a woman between 40 and 50 years old in good health.

The genes are TRBV2 and TRBJ1-1; D is possibly TRBD1 (6 bases). The CDR3 runs to 14 residues. V dropped 7 bases and J dropped 7 bases, with 19 bases sitting between them. Germline CDR1 is SNHLY and CDR2 is FYNNEI. The CDR3 sequence: CASTVDRVGLEAFF. CDR3 nucleotides: TGTGCCAGCACCGTGGACAGAGTGGGTCTTGAAGCTTTCTTT.

The V and J genes are TRBV19 and TRBJ1-1; D gene ambiguous. The CDR3 sequence is 13 residues long. Germline V gene lookup returns CDR1 LNHDA and CDR2 SQIVND (reference sequence). V dropped 10 bases and J dropped 3 bases, with 15 bases sitting between them. The CDR3 DNA follows: TGTGCCACCAAAAAACCTTGGGACACTGAAGCTTTCTTT. Its protein product is CATKKPWDTEAFF.

The CDR3 sequence: CASSFNRDTGELFF. The CDR3, as DNA: TGTGCCAGCAGTTTTAACCGAGACACCGGGGAGCTGTTTTTT. The chain combines TRBV6-5 with TRBJ2-2; no clear D gene. The CDR3 sequence is 14 residues long. In germline, CDR1 is MNHEY, CDR2 SVGAGI. Trimming removed 4 bases from V and 3 bases from J, with 9 bases in between.

The chain carries TRBV27 and TRBJ1-5, with 7 bases aligning to TRBD1. This CDR3 is 15 amino acids long. V lost 5 bases to trimming and J lost 11 bases; unmatched junction nucleotides: 15. Germline lookup yields CDR1 MNHEY and CDR2 SMNVEV (reference sequence). The CDR3 reads CASSPTDRSLVTQHF. DNA for the CDR3: TGTGCCAGCAGTCCCACGGACAGGTCCCTGGTAACCCAGCATTTT.

This chain uses TRBV9 with TRBJ1-1, with 7 bases identical to TRBD1. There are 14 residues in the CDR3. With 4 bases clipped from V and 5 bases from J, the junction kept 8 bases outside the gene matches. Per the germline V gene, CDR1 is SGDLS and CDR2 is YYNGEE. CDR3 amino acids: CASSPLTGWTEAFF. As DNA, the CDR3 is TGTGCCAGCAGCCCCTTGACAGGGTGGACTGAAGCTTTCTTT.

This sequence joins TRBV5-1 and TRBJ2-2; 10 positions agree with TRBD2. CDR1 SGHRS and CDR2 YFSETQ come from the germline V gene. The CDR3 runs 17 residues. V trimming: 1 base; J trimming: 2 bases; junction bases outside the gene matches: 5. The CDR3 nucleotides read TGCGCCAGCAGCTTGCAGCGGGGGGGACTAAACACCGGGGAGCTGTTTTTT. Translated, it gives CASSLQRGGLNTGELFF.

The DNA for the CDR3 is TGTGCCAGCAGCCCGAGAGGGTCCCCGGCGGGACAGGATTATAGCAATCAGCCCCAGCATTTT. Translated: CASSPRGSPAGQDYSNQPQHF. The J gene is TRBJ1-5, the V gene TRBV9, with 8 positions matching TRBD1. CDR1 is SGDLS and CDR2 is YYNGEE in the germline V gene. Unmatched junction bases numbered 21, after V lost 4 bases and J lost 0 bases. This CDR3 is built from 21 residues.

The V and J genes are TRBV6-1 and TRBJ1-5; 7 bases fit TRBD1. The CDR3 is 14 amino acids. The germline gives CDR1 MNHNS, CDR2 SASEGT. Trimming removed 3 bases from V and 6 bases from J; junction bases left unmatched: 5. The DNA of the CDR3 is TGTGCCAGCAGTGATTATGACAGGGCTCAGCCCCAGCATTTT. Translating gives CASSDYDRAQPQHF.

This clone was detected once. The chain joins TRBV18 to TRBJ1-6; a weak D match, TRBD1 (5 bases). CDR1 KGHSH and CDR2 LQKENI come from the germline V gene. This CDR3 spans 16 amino acids. V was pared by 3 bases and J by 10 bases, with 19 bases between. The CDR3 DNA follows: TGTGCCAGCTCACCCGAGTCGCGCCAAGGGACCTCACCCCTCCACTTT. It is translated as CASSPESRQGTSPLHF.

The chain recombines TRBV5-4 with TRBJ1-2, with 9 bases that match TRBD1. The CDR3 has 14 residues. Unmatched junction bases numbered 10, after V lost 6 bases and J lost 7 bases. Germline CDR1 reads SGHNT; CDR2 reads YYREEE (reference sequence). This CDR3 is CASTPGGDRVGYTF. Here the CDR3 DNA reads TGTGCCAGCACCCCCGGGGGGGACAGGGTTGGCTACACCTTC.

The V call is TRBV1, the J call TRBJ1-2; the DNA was not used to check the table's D call, TRBD1. TRBV1 is a listed pseudogene. The length of the CDR3 is 15 residues. CDR3 in DNA: TGCACCAGCAGGCGACCCCCTCGACAGGGAGGTGGCTACACCTTC. Encoded protein: CTSRRPPRQGGGYTF.

V and J are TRBV18 and TRBJ1-1; 7 bases line up with TRBD1. Germline CDR1 reads KGHSH; CDR2 reads LQKENI. V lost 3 bases, J lost 1 base, and 2 bases stayed unmatched. The CDR3 runs 14 residues. For the CDR3, the DNA is TGTGCCAGCTCACCGACAGGGAGGAACACTGAAGCTTTCTTT. Its translation is CASSPTGRNTEAFF.

The rearrangement links TRBV6-5 to TRBJ1-2, with a possible D match to TRBD1 (6 bases). The V and J ends lost 6 bases and 6 bases respectively, with 17 bases between them. Per germline, CDR1 MNHEY and CDR2 SVGAGI. This CDR3 has 14 amino acids. DNA for the CDR3: TGTGCCAGCAGATTCGGGGGGCGCCGGAATGGCTACACCTTC. Translated: CASRFGGRRNGYTF.

Regarding this clone: Other nucleotide sequences from this sample produce the same CDR3. V usage is TRBV10-1 and J usage is TRBJ2-5, with TRBD1 matching over 11 bases. The J segment lost 5 bases and the V segment lost 3 bases, leaving 5 bases of the junction unmatched. CDR3 size: 15 residues. Germline CDR1 is WNHNN and CDR2 is SYGVQD (reference sequence). CDR3 bases: TGCGCCAGCAGTGATACCGGGACAGGGGGGGAGACCCAGTACTTC. It specifies CASSDTGTGGETQYF.

The chain is built from TRBV6-5 and TRBJ2-2; 10 bases map to TRBD1. The CDR3 sequence is 14 residues long. The V gene end was trimmed by 7 bases and the J gene end by 6 bases; junction bases not matched to a gene: 5. CDR1 MNHEY and CDR2 SVGAGI come from the germline V gene. CDR3 loop: CASNDRGPAGELFF. CDR3 sequence (DNA): TGTGCCAGCAACGACAGGGGGCCAGCCGGGGAGCTGTTTTTT.

The chain employs TRBV7-8 and TRBJ1-3; TRBD1 matches at 8 bases. Germline lookup yields CDR1 SGHVS and CDR2 FQNEAQ. With 2 bases clipped from V and 2 bases from J, the junction kept 14 bases outside the gene matches. The CDR3 runs 19 residues. The CDR3 spells CASSLLEGRGRVPGNTIYF. CDR3 coding DNA: TGTGCCAGCAGCTTATTGGAGGGCAGGGGGCGAGTCCCTGGAAACACCATATATTTT.

This chain's CDR3 is CASSTKKEQYF. CDR3 nucleotides: TGTGCCAGCAGCACGAAGAAGGAGCAGTACTTC. V usage is TRBV12-3 or TRBV12-4 and J usage is TRBJ2-7, with D unclear. This CDR3 region has 11 residues. The ends were cut back, 6 bases at V and 7 bases at J, with 10 bases in the middle.

This chain joins TRBV11-2 and TRBJ2-7; D is ambiguous. Trimming cost V 1 base and J 2 bases, with 9 bases left between them. The CDR3 extends over 14 amino acids. From germline, CDR1 is SGHAT and CDR2 FQNNGV. This chain's CDR3 is CASSLATHTYEQYF. CDR3 DNA sequence: TGTGCCAGCAGCTTAGCTACGCATACCTACGAGCAGTACTTC.

The rearrangement links TRBV5-6 to TRBJ2-2; 9 bases map to TRBD1. Germline CDR1 SGHDT, CDR2 YYEEEE. The CDR3 is 17 residues long. The junction had 8 bases not matched to a gene; V was cut back by 3 bases and J by 2 bases. The CDR3 is CASSWATGGSNTGELFF. The CDR3, as DNA: TGTGCCAGCAGCTGGGCGACAGGGGGTTCTAACACCGGGGAGCTGTTTTTT. The full variable domain, in which reference TRBV5-6 and TRBJ2-2 provide the parts outside the CDR3, is DAGVTQSPTHLIKTRGQQVTLRCSPKSGHDTVSWYQQALGQGPQFIFQYYEEEERQRGNFPDRFSGHQFPNYSSELNVNALLLGDSALYLCASSWATGGSNTGELFFGEGSRLTVL.

The V gene is TRBV27, the J gene TRBJ2-7; 7 bases line up with TRBD2. The CDR3 consists of 13 residues. Germline CDR1 MNHEY, CDR2 SMNVEV (reference sequence). The V segment lost 8 bases and the J segment 6 bases; nucleotides outside the gene matches: 10. CDR3: CASCPPGGREQYF. The CDR3 nucleotides are TGTGCCAGCTGTCCTCCGGGGGGACGCGAGCAGTACTTC.

This clone was counted a single time. The chain is built from TRBV5-1 and TRBJ2-5; unclear D gene. This CDR3 is 14 amino acids long. Trimming shortened V by 0 bases and J by 0 bases, and 6 bases separated the two germline ends. The germline V gene encodes CDR1 SGHRS and CDR2 YFSETQ. The chain's CDR3 is CASSLGTYQETQYF. The CDR3 region has the DNA TGCGCCAGCAGCTTGGGAACATACCAAGAGACCCAGTACTTC.

The chain is built from TRBV9 and TRBJ2-7, with no clear D. With 0 bases removed from V and 4 bases from J, the gap between germline ends came to 14 bases. This CDR3 is built from 15 residues. Germline CDR1 is SGDLS and CDR2 is YYNGEE. In nucleotides, the CDR3 is TGTGCCAGCAGCGTAGCTGACGCCCGGGTGTACGAGCAGTACTTC. Protein: CASSVADARVYEQYF. Complete variable domain (other parts from reference TRBV9 and TRBJ2-7): DSGVTQTPKHLITATGQRVTLRCSPRSGDLSVYWYQQSLDQGLQFLIQYYNGEERAKGNILERFSAQQFPDLHSELNLSSLELGDSALYFCASSVADARVYEQYFGPGTRLTVT.

The chain has TRBV27 and TRBJ1-1; 10 bases match TRBD1. The CDR3 is 15 amino acids. Trimming cost V 8 bases and J 4 bases; bases outside gene matches: 10. In germline, CDR1 is MNHEY, CDR2 SMNVEV (reference sequence). The CDR3 DNA reads as TGTGCCAGCGGGGGGACAGGGGCTCTGGGCACTGAAGCTTTCTTT. Its protein is CASGGTGALGTEAFF.

There are a few counts of this clone. This chain joins TRBV5-1 and TRBJ2-7; tentative D call: TRBD1 (6 bases). The CDR3 totals 15 residues. Germline V gene data show CDR1 as SGHRS and CDR2 as YFSETQ. With 0 bases removed from V and 2 bases from J, the gap between germline ends came to 12 bases. The CDR3 region is CASSLVSGTPYEQYF. The CDR3, as DNA: TGCGCCAGCAGCTTGGTTTCTGGGACACCCTACGAGCAGTACTTC. The variable domain in full, with the rest retrieved from reference TRBV5-1 and TRBJ2-7, is KAGVTQTPRYLIKTRGQQVTLSCSPISGHRSVSWYQQTPGQGLQFLFEYFSETQRNKGNFPGRFSGRQFSNSRSEMNVSTLELGDSALYLCASSLVSGTPYEQYFGPGTRLTVT.

This clone is a singleton in its sample. CDR3 region: CASSLAPSNTEAFF. The CDR3 DNA follows: TGTGCCAGCAGCTTAGCGCCCAGCAACACTGAAGCTTTCTTT. The chain uses TRBV7-8 and TRBJ1-1; D ambiguous. The CDR3 has 14 residues. Trimming shortened V by 0 bases and J by 2 bases, and 7 bases separated the two germline ends. In germline, CDR1 is SGHVS, CDR2 FQNEAQ.

This sequence joins TRBV5-1 and TRBJ2-2; D is ambiguous. Looked up from germline, CDR1 is SGHRS and CDR2 is YFSETQ. The CDR3 extends over 17 amino acids. Deletions cut 1 base from V and 3 bases from J, with 16 bases between. CDR3 coding DNA: TGCGCCAGCAGCTTGATTTTGAGCCGATCCTACACCGGGGAGCTGTTTTTT. Protein sequence: CASSLILSRSYTGELFF.

The chain couples TRBV7-3 to TRBJ2-2; a weak D match, TRBD1 (6 bases). CDR3 length equals 12 residues. In germline, CDR1 is SGHTA, CDR2 FQGTGA. Trimming stripped 6 bases from V and 6 bases from J, with 8 bases between. The CDR3 sequence is CASRGGSGELFF. The CDR3 DNA sequence: TGTGCCAGCAGAGGGGGATCCGGGGAGCTGTTTTTT.

This chain uses TRBV3-1 (or the pseudogene TRBV3-2) with TRBJ2-7; D uncertain. V was trimmed by 0 bases and J by 0 bases, leaving 12 bases between them. The CDR3 has 16 residues. The germline V gene has CDR1 LGHDT and CDR2 YNNKEL (reference sequence). The DNA of the CDR3 is TGTGCCAGCAGCCAAGAGGGCGCGACCCCCTCCTACGAGCAGTACTTC. This gives the protein CASSQEGATPSYEQYF.

The V and J genes are TRBV10-1 and TRBJ2-5; D possibly matches TRBD1 or TRBD2 (5 bases each). Germline-derived CDR1 and CDR2 are WNHNN and SYGVQD (reference sequence). This CDR3 spans 14 amino acids. V gave up 4 bases and J gave up 5 bases, with 14 bases separating them. The CDR3 bases are TGCGCCAGCAGTGGGTCGGGGCACGGGGAGACCCAGTACTTC. Translated, it gives CASSGSGHGETQYF.

The chain has TRBV5-1 and TRBJ1-2; tentative D call: TRBD1 (5 bases). The CDR3 length is 13 residues. Germline CDR1 SGHRS, CDR2 YFSETQ. The V end lost 4 bases, the J end lost 6 bases, and 13 bases lay between the germline ends. For the CDR3, the DNA is TGCGCCAGCAGCCCTCCGCAGGGTAATGGCTACACCTTC. Its protein is CASSPPQGNGYTF.